The 21 T cell receptor beta chains below were found in one sample sequenced in a study of shared clonotypes between healthy human individuals. Data came from immunoSEQ multiplex PCR; TCRdb stores just in-frame clones and leaves some out. This sample has 2 million to 2.5 million clones, with more than 80% found just once. Sequencing used naive CD4+ T cells from PBMCs. Subset reported: CD45RA+ positively selected. The receptors stem from a young man in good health. Some clones in this sample may be carry-over from other donors' samples.

The genes are TRBV6-1 and TRBJ2-5; D is unclear. V lost 7 bases, J lost 5 bases, and 14 bases lay in between. CDR1 and CDR2 (germline): MNHNS, SASEGT. The CDR3 covers 13 residues. CDR3 protein: CASKEWEVETQYF. The CDR3, as DNA: TGTGCCAGCAAGGAATGGGAAGTGGAGACCCAGTACTTC.

Here the CDR3 DNA reads TGTGCCAGCTCCCCGGCGCGACAGGCAGTTTACCAGCCCCAGCATTTT. This codes for CASSPARQAVYQPQHF. This chain connects TRBV6-6 to TRBJ1-5; TRBD1 is a possible D gene (6 bases). There are 16 residues in the CDR3. Germline CDR1 reads MNHNY; CDR2 reads SVGAGI (reference sequence). The V gene lost 8 bases and the J gene lost 7 bases, with 24 bases spanning the gap.

This rearrangement joins TRBV5-6 to TRBJ2-1; D is perhaps TRBD2 (6 bases). The CDR3 covers 16 residues. Germline CDR1 SGHDT, CDR2 YYEEEE. V gave up 4 bases and J gave up 2 bases, with 16 bases separating them. The DNA for the CDR3 is TGTGCCAGCAGCCCGGTGGGGGGACGACCCTACAATGAGCAGTTCTTC. Amino acids: CASSPVGGRPYNEQFF.

This chain joins TRBV7-8 and TRBJ1-4; D is uncertain. Trimming took 1 base from V and 6 from J, leaving 15 bases between them. Germline lookup yields CDR1 SGHVS and CDR2 FQNEAQ. This CDR3 has 16 residues. The CDR3 sequence is CASSLVYRADHEKLFF. The CDR3 DNA reads as TGTGCCAGCAGCTTAGTTTATAGAGCGGACCATGAAAAACTGTTTTTT.

The chain combines TRBV14 with TRBJ2-1; TRBD2 matches at 10 bases. The germline gives CDR1 SGHDN, CDR2 FVKESK. Germline trimming cut 1 base from V and 3 bases from J; bases unmatched to any gene: 12. The CDR3 has 19 amino acids. For the CDR3, the DNA is TGTGCCAGCAGCCAAGGTTTATTCGAGCGGGAGGGGTACTACAATGAGCAGTTCTTC. Amino acid sequence: CASSQGLFEREGYYNEQFF.

The chain uses TRBV5-1 and TRBJ2-3; D unresolved. Germline V gene sequence: CDR1 SGHRS, CDR2 YFSETQ. V was trimmed by 4 bases and J by 3 bases, leaving 21 bases between them. The CDR3 is made up of 17 amino acids. As DNA, the CDR3 is TGCGCCAGCAGCCGAACAAATCGGGCCCTTTGGACAGATACGCAGTATTTT. As protein: CASSRTNRALWTDTQYF.

V and J are TRBV28 and TRBJ2-2; 11 bases map to TRBD2. The germline gives CDR1 MDHEN, CDR2 SYDVKM. V shed 5 bases and J 0 bases; nucleotides not matched to a gene: 5. The length of the CDR3 is 17 residues. The CDR3 region is CASSPISGRANTGELFF. The CDR3 region has the DNA TGTGCCAGCAGTCCGATTAGCGGGAGGGCGAACACCGGGGAGCTGTTTTTT. The full variable domain, its missing parts supplied by reference TRBV28 and TRBJ2-2, is DVKVTQSSRYLVKRTGEKVFLECVQDMDHENMFWYRQDPGLGLRLIYFSYDVKMKEKGDIPEGYSVSREKKERFSLILESASTNQTSMYLCASSPISGRANTGELFFGEGSRLTVL.

On this clone: Other nucleotide sequences from this sample produce the same CDR3. The chain recombines TRBV5-1 with TRBJ2-5, with no clear D. Germline CDR1 reads SGHRS; CDR2 reads YFSETQ. Between the trimmed V and J ends, which lost 2 bases and 5 bases, there was a span of 10 bases. CDR3 length: 13 amino acids. CDR3 sequence (DNA): TGCGCCAGCAGCTTAGGGCTGGGTGAGACCCAGTACTTC. Protein: CASSLGLGETQYF.

The chain employs TRBV18 and TRBJ1-1, with 11 bases fitting TRBD1. Germline V gene data show CDR1 as KGHSH and CDR2 as LQKENI. V was clipped by 2 bases and J by 1 base; unmatched bases: 9. The CDR3 is made up of 18 amino acids. The CDR3 sequence is CASSPFIGQGAPNTEAFF. As DNA, the CDR3 is TGTGCCAGCTCACCATTTATTGGACAGGGGGCCCCGAACACTGAAGCTTTCTTT.

The V call is TRBV4-3, the J call TRBJ2-7; D might be TRBD1 or TRBD2, each matching 5 bases. The germline gives CDR1 LGHNA, CDR2 YSLEER. The CDR3 totals 15 residues. Trimming stripped 4 bases from V and 9 bases from J, with 22 bases between. CDR3 loop: CASSRETGTSSVQYF. Here the CDR3 DNA reads TGCGCCAGCAGCCGCGAGACCGGGACCAGCTCGGTGCAGTACTTC.

As to this clone: At one end the junction does not follow the germline gene, possibly because of a read error. The V gene is TRBV6-1, the J gene TRBJ2-3; 12 nucleotides agree with TRBD2. CDR1 is MNHNS, CDR2 SASEGT, per germline. The CDR3 is made up of 19 amino acids. CDR3 sequence (DNA): TGTGCCAGCAGTGAAGGAAGAGGGGCTAGCGGGAGGGTGACAGGTACGCAGTATTTT. This translates into CASSEGRGASGRVTGTQYF.

The chain has TRBV28 and TRBJ2-2; 8 bases match TRBD2. J gave up 5 bases and V 2 bases, and 4 bases lay outside the gene matches. Germline loops: CDR1 MDHEN, CDR2 SYDVKM. CDR3 length: 15 amino acids. The chain's CDR3 is CASSLRTSWTGELFF. CDR3 coding DNA: TGTGCCAGCAGTTTAAGGACTAGCTGGACCGGGGAGCTGTTTTTT.

The chain recombines TRBV9 with TRBJ2-2; no clear D. The CDR3 loop spans 14 amino acids. Trimming took 6 bases from V and 0 from J, leaving 9 bases between them. Germline V gives CDR1 SGDLS, CDR2 YYNGEE. The CDR3 nucleotides read TGTGCCAGCACCGAGAATACGAACACCGGGGAGCTGTTTTTT. Protein sequence: CASTENTNTGELFF. The whole variable domain, remainder taken from reference TRBV9 and TRBJ2-2, is DSGVTQTPKHLITATGQRVTLRCSPRSGDLSVYWYQQSLDQGLQFLIQYYNGEERAKGNILERFSAQQFPDLHSELNLSSLELGDSALYFCASTENTNTGELFFGEGSRLTVL.

CDR3 residues: CASREGDTQYF. DNA of the CDR3: TGTGCCAGCAGGGAGGGAGATACGCAGTATTTT. The chain has TRBV6-1 and TRBJ2-3; D possibly corresponds to TRBD2 (6 bases). The V end lost 6 bases, the J end lost 5 bases, and 6 bases lay between the germline ends. The CDR3 is 11 amino acids. CDR1 and CDR2 from the germline V gene are MNHNS and SASEGT.

The rearrangement joins TRBV5-1 to TRBJ1-1; TRBD1 aligns across 8 bases. Germline V CDR1 and CDR2: SGHRS, YFSETQ. This CDR3 has 16 amino acids. Unmatched junction bases numbered 10, after V lost 4 bases and J lost 2 bases. The CDR3 loop reads CASSMDRAEINTEAFF. The CDR3 DNA is TGCGCCAGCAGCATGGACAGGGCGGAGATAAACACTGAAGCTTTCTTT.

The chain recombines TRBV21-1 with TRBJ2-7; the table's D call TRBD1 went unverified against the DNA. TRBV21-1 is termed a pseudogene. CDR3 length equals 14 residues. The chain's CDR3 is CASSKPGQGGEQYF. The DNA for the CDR3 is TGTGCCAGCAGCAAGCCGGGACAGGGTGGCGAGCAGTACTTC.

V usage is TRBV5-1 and J usage is TRBJ1-2, with a tentative D call TRBD1 (6 bases). CDR3 length: 16 residues. Trimming removed 4 bases from V and 4 bases from J, with 20 bases in between. Germline CDR1 SGHRS, CDR2 YFSETQ. The CDR3 reads CASSKEGVGYGYGYTF. The CDR3 region has the DNA TGCGCCAGCAGCAAGGAGGGGGTAGGATACGGCTATGGCTACACCTTC.

DNA of the CDR3: TGTGCCAGCAGCTTAGGATCCCTGACAGGGCATTACACAGATACGCAGTATTTT. Encoded protein: CASSLGSLTGHYTDTQYF. The chain joins TRBV7-9 to TRBJ2-3, with TRBD1 matching over 7 bases. The germline V gene encodes CDR1 SEHNR and CDR2 FQNEAQ (reference sequence). CDR3 size: 18 residues. With 1 base clipped from V and 2 bases from J, the junction kept 12 bases outside the gene matches. The complete variable domain, with remaining parts taken from reference TRBV7-9 and TRBJ2-3, reads DTGVSQNPRHKITKRGQNVTFRCDPISEHNRLYWYRQTLGQGPEFLTYFQNEAQLEKSRLLSDRFSAERPKGSFSTLEIQRTEQGDSAMYLCASSLGSLTGHYTDTQYFGPGTRLTVL.

The V and J genes are TRBV5-4 and TRBJ1-3, with D possibly TRBD1 on 5 matching bases. Per germline, CDR1 SGHNT and CDR2 YYREEE (reference sequence). The CDR3 is 16 residues long. The ends were cut back, 0 bases at V and 2 bases at J, with 12 bases in the middle. Here the CDR3 reads CASSLGPRDAGNTIYF. In DNA form, the CDR3 reads TGTGCCAGCAGCTTGGGGCCCAGGGATGCTGGAAACACCATATATTTT.

The gene calls are TRBV30 and TRBJ2-1; maybe TRBD2 (6 bases). The CDR3 covers 16 residues. Looked up from germline, CDR1 is GTSNPN and CDR2 is SVGIG (reference sequence). With 4 bases removed from V and 8 bases from J, the gap between germline ends came to 24 bases. Here the CDR3 DNA reads TGTGCCTGGACGGGGCGGCGGGAAACCCCCCTCCATGAGCAGTTCTTC. Translating gives CAWTGRRETPLHEQFF.

This chain uses TRBV30 with TRBJ1-1; 10 bases match TRBD1. Trimming removed 1 base from V and 6 bases from J; junction bases left unmatched: 8. CDR1 GTSNPN and CDR2 SVGIG come from the germline V gene (reference sequence). CDR3 size: 15 residues. The CDR3, as DNA: TGTGCCTGGAGTGGACAGGGGGCGCGAGATGCTGAAGCTTTCTTT. Its protein product is CAWSGQGARDAEAFF.